This TCR beta chain was captured by sequencing in a study of T-cell reconstitution after alpha-beta-depleted transplantation in children. Study findings and constraints: T cells produced anew were the main source of T-cell counts and diversity one year after transplant. Alpha-beta T cells about two months after transplant reportedly derived from several hundred expanded graft clones. Surviving recipient T cells and thymic progenitors underlay high day-60 TCRbeta diversity in some patients.

Unique molecular identifiers were incorporated into the prepared TCRbeta library. In TCRdb, the PCR reads were re-called with MiXCR into one record per CDR3 protein. This table has 450,000 to 700,000 distinct CDR3 sequences, 25% to 30% appearing once. In germline, CDR1 is DFQATT, CDR2 SNEGSKA (reference sequence). After removal of 0 bases from V and 9 bases from J, the junction contained 3 bases not matched to a gene. The CDR3 spans 14 residues. This clonotype has only a few counts. Its antigen is not known. The sequencing here drew on PBMCs, taken before TCRalphabeta/CD19-depleted stem cell transplant. This clonotype was sampled from a boy in the first two years of life with Wiskott-Aldrich syndrome, due to receive a stem cell transplant. This sequence joins TRBV20-1 and TRBJ2-1; TRBD2 agrees at 12 bases. The CDR3 sequence is CSARDWGLAGEQFF. DNA for the CDR3: TGCAGTGCTAGAGATTGGGGACTAGCGGGTGAGCAGTTCTTC.